Following are 20 T cell receptor beta chains from one sample sequenced in a study of T cell responses to AZD1222 COVID-19 vaccine. Produced via immunoSEQ multiplex PCR; TCRdb's table is partial and in-frame only. The repertoire holds about 120,000 clones, around 89% seen once, with around 10% in the top ten. The source was peripheral blood, collected on day 0 of MenACWY control vaccination. The receptors derive from an adult in good health.

This chain's CDR3 is CASSLAGGTVNYGYTF. DNA of the CDR3: TGTGCCAGCAGCTTAGCGGGGGGGACGGTAAACTATGGCTACACCTTC. The chain couples TRBV7-9 to TRBJ1-2; a possible D gene is TRBD1 (5 bases). The length of the CDR3 is 16 residues. Deletions cut 0 bases from V and 2 bases from J, with 13 bases between. Per germline, CDR1 SEHNR and CDR2 FQNEAQ (reference sequence). The full variable domain, with the rest looked up from reference TRBV7-9 and TRBJ1-2, is DTGVSQNPRHKITKRGQNVTFRCDPISEHNRLYWYRQTLGQGPEFLTYFQNEAQLEKSRLLSDRFSAERPKGSFSTLEIQRTEQGDSAMYLCASSLAGGTVNYGYTFGSGTRLTVV.

The rearrangement uses TRBV19 and TRBJ1-5; D may be TRBD1 (6 bases). The CDR3 runs to 17 residues. V lost 6 bases and J 2 bases, leaving 20 bases between the germline ends. Looked up from germline, CDR1 is LNHDA and CDR2 is SQIVND (reference sequence). The CDR3, as DNA: TGTGCCAGTAGGAGCCCCCGCCAGGGGCCGGGCAATCAGCCCCAGCATTTT. Translation gives CASRSPRQGPGNQPQHF.

The V call is TRBV5-1, the J call TRBJ2-1; 8 positions agree with TRBD1. The CDR3 is made up of 15 amino acids. The V gene end was trimmed by 4 bases and the J gene end by 10 bases; junction bases not matched to a gene: 13. Germline CDR1 is SGHRS and CDR2 is YFSETQ. The CDR3 spells CASSAWTGNEGEQFF. CDR3 in DNA: TGCGCCAGCAGCGCCTGGACAGGGAATGAAGGGGAGCAGTTCTTC.

The chain employs TRBV27 and TRBJ1-2, with D possibly TRBD1 on 5 matching bases. The CDR3 runs to 14 residues. Germline CDR1 is MNHEY and CDR2 is SMNVEV (reference sequence). The V end was cut by 6 bases, the J end by 2 bases, with 13 bases between. The CDR3 protein is CASSPQWGNYGYTF. In nucleotides, the CDR3 is TGTGCCAGCAGCCCTCAGTGGGGGAACTATGGCTACACCTTC.

The V gene is TRBV6-1, the J gene TRBJ2-3; D call uncertain. Trimming stripped 3 bases from V and 8 bases from J, with 24 bases between. Germline lookup yields CDR1 MNHNS and CDR2 SASEGT. The CDR3 has 17 amino acids. The CDR3 reads CASSDQALGYGTVTQYF. The CDR3 DNA sequence: TGTGCCAGCAGTGATCAAGCGCTGGGCTACGGCACGGTTACGCAGTATTTT.

J is TRBJ2-5 and V is TRBV3-1 (or the pseudogene TRBV3-2); 9 bases match TRBD2. The V and J ends lost 4 bases and 5 bases, in that order; junction bases with no gene match: 5. The CDR3 covers 14 residues. Germline-derived CDR1 and CDR2 are LGHDT and YNNKEL (reference sequence). The CDR3, as DNA: TGTGCCAGCAGCCGGACTAGCGAGGGGGAGACCCAGTACTTC. As protein: CASSRTSEGETQYF.

The chain has TRBV10-3 and TRBJ2-2, with 11 bases identical to TRBD2. Germline CDR1 is ENHRY and CDR2 is SYGVKD. The CDR3 is 17 amino acids. The J segment lost 5 bases and the V segment lost 6 bases, leaving 11 bases of the junction unmatched. The CDR3 loop reads CAIRGPTSGSRTGELFF. CDR3 nucleotide sequence: TGTGCCATCAGAGGCCCCACTAGCGGGAGCAGGACCGGGGAGCTGTTTTTT.

This clone was detected once. This rearrangement joins TRBV11-1 to TRBJ2-7, with 8 bases fitting TRBD2. The CDR3 length is 13 residues. After removal of 5 bases from V and 5 bases from J, the junction contained 5 bases not matched to a gene. Germline V gives CDR1 SGHAT, CDR2 FQDESV (reference sequence). CDR3 amino acids: CASSPGLAHEQYF. CDR3 nucleotide sequence: TGTGCCAGCAGCCCTGGACTAGCCCACGAGCAGTACTTC. The full variable domain, its missing parts supplied by reference TRBV11-1 and TRBJ2-7, is EAEVAQSPRYKITEKSQAVAFWCDPISGHATLYWYRQILGQGPELLVQFQDESVVDDSQLPKDRFSAERLKGVDSTLKIQPAELGDSAMYLCASSPGLAHEQYFGPGTRLTVT.

The chain links TRBV21-1 to TRBJ1-5; the table's D call of TRBD1 was not tested on the DNA. TRBV21-1 is a pseudogene locus. The CDR3 length is 13 residues. The CDR3 loop is CAADRGLNQPQHF. As DNA, the CDR3 is TGTGCAGCGGACAGGGGGCTCAATCAGCCCCAGCATTTT.

The chain has TRBV11-2 and TRBJ2-7, with 11 bases matching TRBD2. The CDR3 is 17 amino acids. J lost 5 bases, V lost 1 base, and 10 bases had no gene match. Germline-derived CDR1 and CDR2 are SGHAT and FQNNGV. The CDR3 region is CASSLVSGPGLADEQYF. CDR3 in DNA: TGTGCCAGCAGCTTAGTTTCCGGACCGGGACTAGCGGACGAGCAGTACTTC.

V gene TRBV7-9 combines with J gene TRBJ1-3, with D possibly being TRBD1 (6 bases). Trimming left V 5 bases short and J 3 bases short, with 14 bases between. Germline V lookup: CDR1 SEHNR, CDR2 FQNEAQ (reference sequence). The CDR3 is 15 residues long. CDR3 in DNA: TGTGCCAGCAGCAACAGGGAGAATAGTGGAAACACCATATATTTT. Translated: CASSNRENSGNTIYF.

The chain recombines TRBV7-8 with TRBJ1-5; the D gene is possibly TRBD1 (6 bases). This CDR3 comprises 15 residues. Trimming shortened V by 2 bases and J by 2 bases, and 10 bases separated the two germline ends. Germline lookup yields CDR1 SGHVS and CDR2 FQNEAQ. The CDR3 nucleotides read TGTGCCAGCAGCTTAATTTCAGGGGGCAATCAGCCCCAGCATTTT. This encodes CASSLISGGNQPQHF.

The V call is TRBV3-1 (or the pseudogene TRBV3-2), the J call TRBJ2-3; perhaps TRBD1 as D (6 bases). Trimming left V 3 bases short and J 6 bases short, with 16 bases between. Germline CDR1 LGHDT, CDR2 YNNKEL (reference sequence). The CDR3 extends over 15 amino acids. The CDR3 is CASSQIQGVADTQYF. The CDR3 nucleotides are TGTGCCAGCAGCCAGATACAGGGAGTCGCGGATACGCAGTATTTT.

Note on this clone: One end of the junction is discordant with germline, which a read error may explain. This rearrangement joins TRBV7-6 to TRBJ2-1; tentative D call: TRBD2 (6 bases). CDR1 and CDR2 from the germline V gene are SGHVS and FNYEAQ. CDR3 length: 16 amino acids. The CDR3 DNA reads TGTGCCAGCAGCGTAAACCCCCGGGGGTCCTCCAATGAGCAGTTCTTC. It codes for CASSVNPRGSSNEQFF. Full variable domain (missing parts from reference TRBV7-6 and TRBJ2-1): GAGVSQSPRYKVTKRGQDVALRCDPISGHVSLYWYRQALGQGPEFLTYFNYEAQQDKSGLPNDRFSAERPEGSISTLTIQRTEQRDSAMYRCASSVNPRGSSNEQFFGPGTRLTVL.

The CDR3 nucleotides read TGTGCCAGCAGCTTAGAATTCGGGACAGGGGGTTGGACTGAAGCTTTCTTT. This gives the protein CASSLEFGTGGWTEAFF. The chain recombines TRBV7-9 with TRBJ1-1; 11 nucleotides agree with TRBD1. Trimming took 1 base from V and 5 from J; bases not matched to a gene: 9. The germline gives CDR1 SEHNR, CDR2 FQNEAQ (reference sequence). This CDR3 contains 17 residues.

This clone was detected once. The chain carries TRBV11-2 and TRBJ2-1; 13 nucleotides align to TRBD2. V was pared by 0 bases and J by 4 bases, with 0 bases of the junction left unmatched. This CDR3 comprises 16 residues. Germline CDR1 is SGHAT and CDR2 is FQNNGV. CDR3 coding DNA: TGTGCCAGCAGCTTAGAGGGACTAGCGGGATACAATGAGCAGTTCTTC. Its translation: CASSLEGLAGYNEQFF.

This chain connects TRBV27 to TRBJ2-1; weak D call: TRBD1 (6 bases). The CDR3 totals 16 residues. Germline CDR1 reads MNHEY; CDR2 reads SMNVEV (reference sequence). Trimming shortened V by 5 bases and J by 0 bases, and 14 bases separated the two germline ends. CDR3 DNA sequence: TGTGCCAGCAGTCCCAGGGCAGGGGCCTCCTACAATGAGCAGTTCTTC. This codes for CASSPRAGASYNEQFF.

This chain's CDR3 is CASSEARGPNEKLFF. In nucleotides, the CDR3 is TGTGCCAGCAGTGAGGCCCGAGGCCCTAATGAAAAACTGTTTTTT. The chain links TRBV2 to TRBJ1-4; D unclear. Trimming pared 3 bases from V and 3 bases from J, leaving 11 bases between. The CDR3 spans 15 residues. Germline loops: CDR1 SNHLY, CDR2 FYNNEI. The full variable domain, with the rest looked up from reference TRBV2 and TRBJ1-4, is EPEVTQTPSHQVTQMGQEVILRCVPISNHLYFYWYRQILGQKVEFLVSFYNNEISEKSEIFDDQFSVERPDGSNFTLKIRSTKLEDSAMYFCASSEARGPNEKLFFGSGTQLSVL.

The J gene is TRBJ1-1, the V gene TRBV12-3 or TRBV12-4; no clear D. CDR3 length: 11 residues. Trimming cost V 5 bases and J 7 bases, with 8 bases left between them. CDR3 loop: CASSTRGEAFF. CDR3 DNA: TGTGCCAGCAGTACCCGGGGTGAAGCTTTCTTT.

The gene calls are TRBV18 and TRBJ2-2; 8 bases match TRBD2. J lost 5 bases, V lost 2 bases, and 4 bases had no gene match. Germline V gene sequence: CDR1 KGHSH, CDR2 LQKENI. The CDR3 is 15 residues long. CDR3 DNA: TGTGCCAGCTCACCAGCGGGAGGTCGGACCGGGGAGCTGTTTTTT. It is translated as CASSPAGGRTGELFF.